The source of this TCR beta chain is a study of response to subunit inactivated influenza vaccine. A few counts support this clonotype. Its cognate antigen is unknown. Whole-study results and caveats: After each seasonal influenza vaccination, few new T cells are recruited, the authors suggested.

The CDR3 length is 15 residues. Germline V lookup: CDR1 SQVTM, CDR2 ANQGSEA. Trimming shortened V by 5 bases and J by 4 bases, and 20 bases separated the two germline ends. TCRdb itself ran the RT-PCR reads through MiXCR, one entry per CDR3 protein. The sample carries roughly 700,000 distinct CDR3 sequences, approximately 14% recorded once. The sequencing here drew on PBMCs from blood, taken 11 to 12 days after vaccination. The clonotype was recovered from a man aged 50 or older who received an inactivated influenza vaccine. The chain employs TRBV29-1 and TRBJ1-1; D is uncertain. In nucleotides, the CDR3 is TGCAGCGTTCATGGTGGAGAGGGCCTGAGCACTGAAGCTTTCTTT. It is translated as CSVHGGEGLSTEAFF. The full variable domain, its missing parts supplied by reference TRBV29-1 and TRBJ1-1, is SAVISQKPSRDICQRGTSLTIQCQVDSQVTMMFWYRQQPGQSLTLIATANQGSEATYESGFVIDKFPISRPNLTFSTLTVSNMSPEDSSIYLCSVHGGEGLSTEAFFGQGTRLTVV.